This T cell receptor (beta chain) was observed in a study of blood T cell repertoires in COVID-19. Study in general: COVID-19 samples collected from the United States, Italy and Spain covered acute and convalescent phases. T cells, B-cell-depleted T cells, or PBMCs provided the cDNA or gDNA that served as material.

Losses at the gene ends were 6 bases for V and 6 bases for J; bases not matched to a gene: 3. This CDR3 region has 13 residues. The germline gives CDR1 MGHDK, CDR2 SYGVNS. In the source study's methods: Scientists estimated how many nucleated cells there were by amplifying reference gene primers. Profiled with immunoSEQ multiplex PCR; TCRdb holds only in-frame clones, not every one. D and trimming were read from the DNA, whereas the V and J calls and clone size are those reported in that table. The sample carries a few hundred thousand clones, around 88% recorded once. This chain links TRBV25-1 with TRBJ1-4; 8 bases align to TRBD1. This sequence originates from a woman aged 30 to 39 who had been exposed to COVID-19. The sequenced sample was PBMCs or T cells enriched from blood (not recorded which). The CDR3 DNA follows: TGTGCCAGCAGACAGGGGGGCGATGAAAAACTGTTTTTT. Translated, it gives CASRQGGDEKLFF.